The sequence of this TCR beta chain was determined in a study of OX40 agonist ivuxolimab in advanced cancers. Overall study: Treatment received earlier with anti-PD-1, anti-PD-L1 or anti-CTLA-4 agents was allowed, and more than 30% had some.

About this clone: Antigen specificity is unknown.

The cohort excluded patients with autoimmune disease history or systemic immunosuppression. Overall study findings and caveats: At doses 0.1 to 3.0 mg/kg, CD4+ and CD8+ clones expanded. The average count of expanded clones was higher among CD8+ T cells than among CD4+.

Sequencing used immunoSEQ multiplex PCR; TCRdb keeps in-frame clones, though not all of them. Here the sample spans around 60,000 clones, roughly 90% being singletons. This clonotype was sampled from an adult with an advanced solid tumor such as melanoma, head and neck, liver or kidney cancer. This specimen consisted of CD4+ or CD8+ T cells sorted from blood, obtained in a trial of the OX40 agonist ivuxolimab.

In DNA form, the CDR3 reads TGTGCCAGCAGCTTAGGTACTAGCGGTTACACAGATACGCAGTATTTT. Encoded protein: CASSLGTSGYTDTQYF. The rearrangement joins TRBV13 to TRBJ2-3; 8 bases are a match to TRBD2. Germline V gives CDR1 PRHDT, CDR2 FYEKMQ (reference sequence). The ends lost 0 bases at V and 2 bases at J; junction bases unmatched: 4. CDR3 size: 16 residues.